Included here is one T cell receptor beta chain sequence, with context. What it recognizes is unknown. Clones were sequenced by immunoSEQ multiplex PCR, and TCRdb holds only the in-frame ones, with some missing. The repertoire consists of tens of thousands of clones, with roughly 90% occurring once and the leading ten covering more than 4.5%. This record belongs to a study of T cell responses to AZD1222 COVID-19 vaccine. Study-level points and caveats: Spike-specific TCR breadth rose after two AZD1222 doses, and depth rose as well. Every sample of the repertoires postdated the peak T cell response. Reports indicate that nearly half of spike-specific TCRs are directed at unmutated variant regions. At 160-218 and 743-854, vaccine-associated CD4 TCRs were dominant, and they spanned spike.

The CDR3 extends over 15 amino acids. J lost 10 bases, V lost 4 bases, and 6 bases had no gene match. The V gene's germline CDR1 is LGHNA and CDR2 YSLEER. The sequencing used peripheral blood, collected on day 0 of MenACWY control vaccination. J is TRBJ1-6 and V is TRBV4-3; 11 bases are a match to TRBD1. The sequence was obtained from an adult in good health. The CDR3 here is CASSPGTGGRSPLHF. In nucleotides, the CDR3 is TGCGCCAGCAGCCCGGGGACAGGGGGGCGGTCACCCCTCCACTTT.